The 20 T cell receptor beta chains given below trace back to one sample, sequenced in a study of cytomegalovirus exposure and HLA in healthy donors. Use of 60 Vbeta and 13 Jbeta primers characterized the PCR. Profiled with immunoSEQ multiplex PCR; TCRdb holds only in-frame clones, not every one. The sample has over 80,000 clones; approximately 80% are singletons. Sequencing was performed on PBMCs. The receptors were gathered from a man aged 55 to 69 in good health and CMV-seropositive.

This chain connects TRBV9 to TRBJ2-4, with D possibly TRBD2 on 6 matching bases. Deletions cut 4 bases from V and 3 bases from J, with 17 bases between. The CDR3 spans 16 residues. CDR1 is SGDLS, CDR2 YYNGEE, per germline. The CDR3 here is CASSQNAGLGKNIQYF. CDR3 sequence (DNA): TGTGCCAGCAGCCAAAACGCGGGGTTGGGCAAAAACATTCAGTACTTC. The entire variable domain, with the rest obtained from reference TRBV9 and TRBJ2-4, is as follows: DSGVTQTPKHLITATGQRVTLRCSPRSGDLSVYWYQQSLDQGLQFLIQYYNGEERAKGNILERFSAQQFPDLHSELNLSSLELGDSALYFCASSQNAGLGKNIQYFGAGTRLSVL.

Worth noting for this clone: The sample contains more than one DNA sequence encoding this CDR3. This chain links TRBV6-1 with TRBJ2-7; TRBD1 agrees at 8 bases. The CDR3 totals 13 residues. Germline V gene sequence: CDR1 MNHNS, CDR2 SASEGT. The trim removed 6 bases at V and 4 bases at J, leaving 5 bases unmatched. The CDR3 DNA reads TGTGCCAGCAGAACGGGACAGGTTTACGAGCAGTACTTC. This gives the protein CASRTGQVYEQYF.

The V and J genes are TRBV7-2 and TRBJ1-2, with TRBD1 matching over 8 bases. The CDR3 covers 14 residues. V dropped 5 bases and J dropped 5; count of bases not matched to a gene: 7. Germline CDR1 and CDR2: SGHTA and FQGNSA. The CDR3 spells CASSITQGAYGYTF. CDR3 nucleotide sequence: TGTGCCAGCAGCATAACTCAGGGGGCTTATGGCTACACCTTC.

This clone has only one observation. The V call is TRBV9, the J call TRBJ1-4; 9 nucleotides align to TRBD1. V lost 0 bases to trimming and J lost 7 bases; unmatched junction nucleotides: 7. The CDR3 runs to 16 residues. The germline V gene encodes CDR1 SGDLS and CDR2 YYNGEE. The CDR3 here is CASSVGGGQGGEKLFF. The CDR3, as DNA: TGTGCCAGCAGCGTAGGTGGGGGACAGGGAGGTGAAAAACTGTTTTTT.

In its sample, this clone was seen a few times. At the DNA level, this CDR3 is encoded by other sequences in the same sample as well. CDR3 bases: TGTGCCAGTAGTACGGCAGGACAACAGCCCCAGCATTTT. Residues: CASSTAGQQPQHF. The chain combines TRBV19 with TRBJ1-5, with D possibly TRBD1 on 5 matching bases. This CDR3 is 13 amino acids long. V was shortened by 4 bases and J by 7 bases, with 11 bases between the two germline ends. Germline V CDR1 and CDR2: LNHDA, SQIVND (reference sequence). Based on the CDR3 plus reference TRBV19 and TRBJ1-5, the full variable domain is DGGITQSPKYLFRKEGQNVTLSCEQNLNHDAMYWYRQDPGQGLRLIYYSQIVNDFQKGDIAEGYSVSREKKESFPLTVTSAQKNPTAFYLCASSTAGQQPQHFGDGTRLSIL.

This clone has more than one count but fewer than ten. V and J are TRBV6-6 and TRBJ1-2, with a weak D call TRBD1 (6 bases). The CDR3 is made up of 13 amino acids. V shed 4 bases and J shed 8 bases, with 14 bases lying between them. From germline, CDR1 is MNHNY and CDR2 SVGAGI (reference sequence). The CDR3 nucleotides read TGTGCCAGCAGTTCTCAGGGGATTGACGGCTACACCTTC. This encodes CASSSQGIDGYTF.

The rearrangement uses TRBV9 and TRBJ2-3; 11 positions agree with TRBD2. Trimming at V came to 4 bases and at J to 1 base, leaving 14 bases not matched to a gene. The CDR3 contains 19 residues. Germline assignment: CDR1 SGDLS and CDR2 YYNGEE. The CDR3 is CASSPPWGLAVGGTDTQYF. The CDR3 DNA follows: TGTGCCAGCAGCCCACCGTGGGGACTAGCGGTGGGTGGCACAGATACGCAGTATTTT.

The chain recombines TRBV4-1 with TRBJ1-6; a possible D gene is TRBD1 (6 bases). This CDR3 has 15 amino acids. V dropped 6 bases and J dropped 5 bases, with 14 bases sitting between them. Germline CDR1 MGHRA, CDR2 YSYEKL. The CDR3 DNA reads as TGCGCCAGCAGGAGACAGGTGGACGATAATTCACCCCTCCACTTT. Protein sequence: CASRRQVDDNSPLHF.

The chain recombines TRBV29-1 with TRBJ1-2; TRBD1 is a possible D gene (5 bases). Germline CDR1 and CDR2: SQVTM and ANQGSEA. V gave up 4 bases and J gave up 0 bases, with 18 bases separating them. CDR3 length equals 16 residues. The CDR3 sequence is CSVGGRRGLANYGYTF. The CDR3 DNA follows: TGCAGCGTTGGGGGAAGGAGGGGACTAGCTAACTATGGCTACACCTTC.

This chain connects TRBV27 to TRBJ2-5; TRBD2 matches at 12 bases. Germline lookup yields CDR1 MNHEY and CDR2 SMNVEV (reference sequence). V was pared by 3 bases and J by 1 base, with 3 bases of the junction left unmatched. The CDR3 has 16 amino acids. For the CDR3, the DNA is TGTGCCAGCAGTTTTACTAGCGGGGGGCCCCAAGAGACCCAGTACTTC. It encodes CASSFTSGGPQETQYF.

This chain links TRBV11-2 with TRBJ1-6; D perhaps matches TRBD1 (6 bases). Germline CDR1 and CDR2: SGHAT and FQNNGV. This CDR3 is built from 15 residues. Trimming removed 5 bases at V and 14 bases at J, with 22 bases between. The CDR3 region has the DNA TGTGCCAGCAGCAAAGCCATGACAGGTTTTTGGTCCCTCCACTTT. Residues: CASSKAMTGFWSLHF.

J is TRBJ1-5 and V is TRBV11-2, with D perhaps TRBD1 (5 bases). Germline V gene sequence: CDR1 SGHAT, CDR2 FQNNGV. V dropped 3 bases and J dropped 7 bases, with 10 bases sitting between them. The CDR3 loop spans 13 amino acids. The CDR3 is CASSFDRGQPQHF. The CDR3 DNA sequence: TGTGCCAGCAGCTTTGACAGAGGCCAGCCCCAGCATTTT.

The chain uses TRBV5-1 and TRBJ1-6; 8 bases map to TRBD1. Per germline, CDR1 SGHRS and CDR2 YFSETQ. This CDR3 comprises 15 residues. The junction had 4 bases not matched to a gene; V was cut back by 1 base and J by 7 bases. DNA of the CDR3: TGCGCCAGCAGCTTGTCGACAGGGGTCAATTCACCCCTCCACTTT. Encoded protein: CASSLSTGVNSPLHF.

V and J are TRBV7-3 and TRBJ2-7; D perhaps matches TRBD2 (7 bases). V lost 5 bases and J lost 5, with 13 bases in between. Germline V gene sequence: CDR1 SGHTA, CDR2 FQGTGA. The CDR3 is 13 residues long. The CDR3 spells CASSPGGAHEQYF. CDR3 in DNA: TGTGCCAGCAGCCCTGGGGGGGCCCACGAGCAGTACTTC.

The chain employs TRBV5-1 and TRBJ2-7; weak D call: TRBD2 (6 bases). Germline V gene lookup returns CDR1 SGHRS and CDR2 YFSETQ. Trimming removed 0 bases at V and 5 bases at J, with 18 bases between. The CDR3 covers 16 residues. In nucleotides, the CDR3 is TGCGCCAGCAGCTTGGACGGGGGTTCCGCTAGGAACGAGCAGTACTTC. This sequence encodes CASSLDGGSARNEQYF.

This sequence joins TRBV4-1 and TRBJ1-4, with no clear D. This CDR3 comprises 12 residues. Germline assignment: CDR1 MGHRA and CDR2 YSYEKL. Trimming left V 5 bases short and J 13 bases short, with 14 bases between. This chain's CDR3 is CASSSSTMVLFF. The CDR3 DNA is TGCGCCAGCAGCTCGAGTACGATGGTACTGTTTTTT.

CDR3 sequence (DNA): TGTGCCAGCACCCACAGGGGGTTTACTGAAGCTTTCTTT. Protein product: CASTHRGFTEAFF. This chain uses TRBV6-1 with TRBJ1-1, with TRBD1 identical over 8 bases. The V gene's germline CDR1 is MNHNS and CDR2 SASEGT. Germline trimming cut 7 bases from V and 5 bases from J; bases unmatched to any gene: 6. This CDR3 contains 13 residues.

The V call is TRBV29-1, the J call TRBJ2-5; possible D gene TRBD1, 6 bases. Between the trimmed V and J ends, which lost 7 bases and 2 bases, there was a span of 8 bases. Germline CDR1 SQVTM, CDR2 ANQGSEA. This CDR3 spans 11 amino acids. The CDR3 coding sequence is TGCAGCGGCGGACAGCAAGAGACCCAGTACTTC. It codes for CSGGQQETQYF.

The V call is TRBV6-5, the J call TRBJ2-1, with D perhaps matching TRBD2 (5 bases). There are 15 residues in the CDR3. Trimming stripped 7 bases from V and 1 base from J, with 14 bases between. From germline, CDR1 is MNHEY and CDR2 SVGAGI. CDR3 coding DNA: TGTGCCAGCATGCCCGGGGATCGGTCCTACAATGAGCAGTTCTTC. Protein product: CASMPGDRSYNEQFF.

The genes are TRBV2 and TRBJ1-4; D is perhaps TRBD1 (5 bases). V lost 1 base to trimming and J lost 7 bases, with 16 bases between them. CDR3 length: 16 amino acids. Germline V lookup: CDR1 SNHLY, CDR2 FYNNEI. In DNA, the CDR3 is TGTGCCAGCAGTGAAGGTGGTAAGCCGGGGGTTGAAAAACTGTTTTTT. Amino acids: CASSEGGKPGVEKLFF.